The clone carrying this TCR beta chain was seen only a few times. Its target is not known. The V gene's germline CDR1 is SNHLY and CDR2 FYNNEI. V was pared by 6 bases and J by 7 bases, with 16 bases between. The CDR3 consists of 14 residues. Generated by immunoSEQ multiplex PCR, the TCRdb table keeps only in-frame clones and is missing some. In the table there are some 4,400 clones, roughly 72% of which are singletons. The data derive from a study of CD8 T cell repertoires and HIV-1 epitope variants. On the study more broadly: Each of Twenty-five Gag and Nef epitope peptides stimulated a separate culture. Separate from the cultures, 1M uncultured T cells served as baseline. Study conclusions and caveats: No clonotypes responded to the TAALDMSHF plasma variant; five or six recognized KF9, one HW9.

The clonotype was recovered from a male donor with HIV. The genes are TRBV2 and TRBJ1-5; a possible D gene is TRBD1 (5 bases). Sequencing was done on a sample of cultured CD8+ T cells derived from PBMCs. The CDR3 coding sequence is TGTGCCAGCAGCCCGAACAGGTTACAACAGCCCCAGCATTTT. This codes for CASSPNRLQQPQHF.